The 6 T cell receptor beta chains below come from one sample, sequenced in a study of blood T cell repertoires in COVID-19. Libraries were prepared by immunoSEQ multiplex PCR; TCRdb keeps only in-frame clonotypes and omits some of them. The table has about 440,000 clones, roughly 90% seen once; the top ten hold 4% to 5.5%. Sequences were obtained from peripheral blood. These receptors all come from a woman aged 30 to 39 with acute or convalescent COVID-19.

This clone has ten or more counts. The chain employs TRBV18 and TRBJ2-3; D is possibly TRBD2 (6 bases). V gave up 2 bases and J gave up 4 bases, with 13 bases separating them. Germline V lookup: CDR1 KGHSH, CDR2 LQKENI. There are 15 residues in the CDR3. In nucleotides, the CDR3 is TGTGCCAGCTCACCAGCGACTAGAGGGCCAGATACGCAGTATTTT. Protein sequence: CASSPATRGPDTQYF.

CDR3 amino acids: CASSQDPGSYEQYF. CDR3 nucleotide sequence: TGCGCCAGCAGCCAAGACCCGGGTTCCTACGAGCAGTACTTC. The rearrangement links TRBV4-1 to TRBJ2-7; no reliable D call. CDR3 length: 14 amino acids. V dropped 0 bases and J dropped 1 base, with 7 bases sitting between them. Germline V gene data show CDR1 as MGHRA and CDR2 as YSYEKL.

The chain employs TRBV7-9 and TRBJ2-1; 8 bases map to TRBD2. The length of the CDR3 is 13 residues. Trimming removed 5 bases from V and 9 bases from J; junction bases left unmatched: 6. Germline lookup yields CDR1 SEHNR and CDR2 FQNEAQ (reference sequence). The CDR3 DNA reads TGTGCCAGCAGCCCCCAGGGACTAGGTGAGCAGTTCTTC. Protein sequence: CASSPQGLGEQFF.

This sequence joins TRBV2 and TRBJ2-1, with D perhaps matching TRBD2 (6 bases). The CDR3 totals 11 residues. Germline values: CDR1 SNHLY, CDR2 FYNNEI. Trimming stripped 8 bases from V and 7 bases from J, with 9 bases between. The CDR3 sequence is CASGGSNEQFF. The CDR3 region has the DNA TGTGCCAGCGGAGGGTCGAATGAGCAGTTCTTC.

V gene TRBV6-1 combines with J gene TRBJ1-6; D is ambiguous. The CDR3 extends over 17 amino acids. Germline V gene data show CDR1 as MNHNS and CDR2 as SASEGT. V dropped 2 bases and J dropped 0 bases, with 11 bases sitting between them. The CDR3 nucleotides read TGTGCCAGCAGTGAACGCCCCGGGAGCTCCTATAATTCACCCCTCCACTTT. This gives the protein CASSERPGSSYNSPLHF.

This chain uses TRBV5-5 with TRBJ1-1; D is undetermined. Trimming shortened V by 0 bases and J by 0 bases, and 9 bases separated the two germline ends. Germline V gene lookup returns CDR1 SGHKS and CDR2 YYEKEE (reference sequence). CDR3 size: 15 residues. As DNA, the CDR3 is TGTGCCAGCAGCTTGGGTCCTCCGGTGAACACTGAAGCTTTCTTT. Amino acids: CASSLGPPVNTEAFF.